These T cell receptor beta chains were read from a single sample in a study of identical twins. Each CDR3 protein is one row after TCRdb ran MiXCR on the 5' RACE reads. The table has about 790,000 distinct CDR3 sequences, 15% to 20% seen once. The data were also submitted as part of a second study, on T cells expressing NK-cell markers.

The sequenced sample consisted of PBMCs. These receptors were taken from a woman in her late teens or twenties in good health. Both conserved end residues are part of each CDR3. The D gene is left open where the match is weak. Clone size is given for some rows only: seen once, a few or many times, or a class if the clone is expanded.

V	D	J	size	CDR3	DNA
TRBV5-8	.	TRBJ2-1	.	CASSPPGTGVNEQFF	TGTGCCAGCAGCCCCCCCGGGACTGGAGTAAATGAGCAGTTCTTC
TRBV7-9	.	TRBJ1-1	.	CASSLIGVVTEAFF	TGTGCCAGCAGCTTAATCGGAGTGGTCACTGAAGCTTTCTTT
TRBV20-1	.	TRBJ2-7	.	CSASFRDEQYF	TGCAGTGCTAGTTTCAGGGACGAGCAGTACTTC
TRBV5-1	TRBD2	TRBJ2-1	.	CASSLPSGGLYNEQFF	TGCGCCAGCAGCTTACCTAGCGGGGGGTTGTACAATGAGCAGTTCTTC
TRBV30	.	TRBJ1-5	.	CAWTRATNQPQHF	TGTGCCTGGACTCGGGCCACTAATCAGCCCCAGCATTTT
TRBV6-2/TRBV6-3	.	TRBJ2-7	few	CASSYFGEGYEQYF	TGTGCCAGCAGTTACTTTGGTGAGGGCTACGAGCAGTACTTC
TRBV6-5	.	TRBJ2-5	.	CASSLRPIERETQYF	TGTGCCAGCAGTTTACGTCCCATTGAGCGGGAGACCCAGTACTTC
TRBV27	TRBD2	TRBJ2-5	few	CASSLLAGGEETQYF	TGTGCCAGCAGCTTACTAGCGGGGGGGGAGGAGACCCAGTACTTC
TRBV9	.	TRBJ2-1	few	CASSGQGAPFPNEQFF	TGTGCCAGCAGCGGGCAGGGTGCACCTTTCCCCAATGAGCAGTTCTTC
TRBV6-1	.	TRBJ2-1	few	CASSLAFSYNEQFF	TGTGCCAGCAGCCTAGCTTTCTCCTACAATGAGCAGTTCTTC
TRBV3-1	TRBD2	TRBJ2-1	few	CAVGTSGRHEQFF	TGTGCAGTTGGGACTAGCGGGAGACATGAGCAGTTCTTC
TRBV6-2/TRBV6-3	.	TRBJ2-1	many	CASSYSESSYNEQFF	TGTGCCAGCAGTTACTCGGAGAGCTCCTACAATGAGCAGTTCTTC
TRBV5-1	.	TRBJ2-5	.	CASSQGGGSKRPQYF	TGCGCCAGCAGCCAGGGAGGGGGGTCCAAGAGACCCCAGTACTTC
TRBV20-1	.	TRBJ2-3	.	CSAGSLSGDTQYF	TGCAGTGCTGGGAGCTTGTCTGGTGATACGCAGTATTTT
TRBV6-1	.	TRBJ2-3	many	CASSPESDTQYF	TGTGCCAGCAGTCCAGAGTCGGATACGCAGTATTTT
TRBV5-6	TRBD2	TRBJ2-1	few	CASSLESGGNEQFF	TGTGCCAGCAGCTTAGAGTCGGGGGGTAATGAGCAGTTCTTC
TRBV6-1	TRBD1	TRBJ2-1	few	CASRLGTAAYNEQFF	TGTGCCAGCAGGTTGGGGACAGCCGCCTACAATGAGCAGTTCTTC
TRBV11-1	.	TRBJ1-2	.	CASSLLAGDGYTF	TGTGCCAGCAGCTTACTTGCAGGGGATGGCTACACCTTC
TRBV6-1	TRBD2	TRBJ2-5	.	CASSRAGGEETQYF	TGTGCCAGCAGTAGGGCGGGGGGGGAAGAGACCCAGTACTTC
TRBV20-1	.	TRBJ1-6	few	CSGLGGRNSPLHF	TGCAGTGGGCTAGGGGGAAGAAATTCACCCCTCCACTTT
TRBV10-3	TRBD2	TRBJ2-1	few	CAISDRLAGEAQAEQFF	TGTGCCATCAGTGATCGACTAGCGGGAGAAGCTCAGGCTGAGCAGTTCTTC
TRBV20-1	.	TRBJ1-1	few	CSMGGGRMNTEAFF	TGCAGTATGGGGGGGGGCCGTATGAACACTGAAGCTTTCTTT
TRBV7-2	.	TRBJ2-3	.	CASSYPPADTQYF	TGTGCCAGCAGCTACCCCCCCGCAGATACGCAGTATTTT
TRBV7-8	TRBD2	TRBJ2-1	few	CASSLRLAGTNNEQFF	TGTGCCAGCAGCTTAAGGTTAGCGGGGACCAACAATGAGCAGTTCTTC
TRBV12-3/TRBV12-4	.	TRBJ2-7	.	CASTPFLRGYEQYF	TGTGCCAGCACCCCATTTTTAAGGGGATACGAGCAGTACTTC
TRBV25-1	.	TRBJ1-1	.	CASSGNRKAFF	TGTGCCAGCAGTGGAAACAGGAAAGCTTTCTTT
TRBV5-6	.	TRBJ2-5	few	CASRRQCPYF	TGTGCCAGCAGACGACAGTGCCCGTACTTC
TRBV20-1	TRBD2	TRBJ2-3	few	CSAPTGLVDSTQYF	TGCAGTGCTCCCACGGGACTAGTCGACAGTACGCAGTATTTT
TRBV27	.	TRBJ2-3	.	CASSIRRTGTDTQYF	TGTGCCAGCAGCATTCGGCGGACGGGCACAGATACGCAGTATTTT
TRBV7-2	.	TRBJ2-1	few	CASTSQGGYNEQFF	TGTGCCAGCACCTCCCAGGGAGGATACAATGAGCAGTTCTTC
TRBV29-1	.	TRBJ2-6	.	CSVDPISGANVLTF	TGCAGCGTTGATCCGATCTCTGGGGCCAACGTCCTGACTTTC
TRBV5-5	.	TRBJ2-2	few	CASSWLGVSGTGELFF	TGTGCCAGCAGCTGGTTGGGCGTTTCGGGCACCGGGGAGCTGTTTTTT
TRBV29-1	.	TRBJ2-7	many	CSVGRQGGSYEQYF	TGCAGCGTTGGCCGGCAGGGGGGAAGCTACGAGCAGTACTTC
TRBV5-1	.	TRBJ2-5	.	CASSLGRYRETQYF	TGCGCCAGCAGCTTGGGCCGTTATAGGGAGACCCAGTACTTC
TRBV7-3	.	TRBJ2-1	few	CASSLRQTNEQFF	TGTGCCAGCAGCTTAAGGCAGACCAATGAGCAGTTCTTC
TRBV20-1	.	TRBJ1-5	.	CSAREWWDSNQPQHF	TGCAGTGCTAGAGAGTGGTGGGACAGCAATCAGCCCCAGCATTTT
TRBV12-3/TRBV12-4	TRBD2	TRBJ2-2	.	CASSFLGLAENTGELFF	TGTGCCAGCAGTTTCCTAGGACTAGCGGAGAACACCGGGGAGCTGTTTTTT
TRBV5-8	TRBD2	TRBJ2-1	once	CASSPIRGAYNEQFF	TGTGCCAGCAGCCCCATACGGGGGGCCTACAATGAGCAGTTCTTC
TRBV7-9	TRBD1	TRBJ2-1	.	CASSSSGQAYNEQFF	TGTGCCAGCAGCTCCTCGGGACAGGCCTACAATGAGCAGTTCTTC
TRBV29-1	TRBD1	TRBJ2-7	.	CSVGGQGMYEQYF	TGCAGCGTTGGAGGACAGGGGATGTACGAGCAGTACTTC
TRBV7-9	.	TRBJ2-5	.	CASSLGIFQETQYF	TGTGCCAGCAGCCTGGGGATCTTCCAAGAGACCCAGTACTTC
TRBV25-1	TRBD1	TRBJ2-2	few	CASSLSGTGNTGELFF	TGTGCCAGCAGTCTATCCGGGACAGGGAACACCGGGGAGCTGTTTTTT
TRBV29-1	TRBD1	TRBJ2-7	.	CSATGQGPDEQYF	TGCAGCGCTACTGGACAGGGTCCCGACGAGCAGTACTTC
TRBV20-1	TRBD1	TRBJ1-2	few	CSARWDREGDGYTF	TGCAGTGCTAGATGGGACAGGGAGGGCGACGGCTACACCTTC
TRBV12-3/TRBV12-4	.	TRBJ2-3	.	CASSLSSADTQYF	TGTGCCAGCAGTTTAAGTAGTGCAGATACGCAGTATTTT
TRBV7-6	.	TRBJ2-2	.	CASSLVGSSPGELFF	TGTGCCAGCAGCTTAGTCGGTAGCTCGCCCGGGGAGCTGTTTTTT
TRBV12-3/TRBV12-4	.	TRBJ2-7	few	CASSPNQGKAYEQYF	TGTGCCAGCAGCCCTAACCAGGGTAAAGCCTACGAGCAGTACTTC
TRBV6-5	.	TRBJ1-1	few	CASSYVAGTEAFF	TGTGCCAGCAGTTACGTGGCGGGAACTGAAGCTTTCTTT
TRBV4-1	.	TRBJ2-7	.	CASSQVGSGNGQYF	TGCGCCAGCAGCCAAGTGGGCTCAGGCAATGGGCAGTACTTC
TRBV20-1	.	TRBJ2-5	.	CSAQGFKDQETQYF	TGCAGTGCTCAAGGATTTAAGGACCAAGAGACCCAGTACTTC
TRBV5-4	.	TRBJ2-2	few	CASSLGHTGELFFF	.
TRBV27	.	TRBJ2-7	few	CASSLRGTRGYEQYF	TGTGCCAGCAGTTTAAGGGGGACACGAGGCTACGAGCAGTACTTC
TRBV6-5	TRBD2	TRBJ2-5	.	CASSFPRVAGVETQYF	TGTGCCAGCAGTTTCCCCCGGGTAGCGGGAGTTGAGACCCAGTACTTC
TRBV5-1	TRBD1	TRBJ2-3	few	CASSPTGGLTDTQYF	TGCGCCAGCAGCCCAACAGGGGGCCTCACAGATACGCAGTATTTT
TRBV20-1	.	TRBJ2-1	.	CSVKKGGNNEQFF	TGCAGTGTCAAAAAGGGCGGAAACAATGAGCAGTTCTTC